The 8 T cell receptor delta chains below come from one sample, sequenced in a study of γδ T cells in repeated Plasmodium falciparum infection. Flow sorting of PBMC yielded separate Vgamma9/Vdelta2+ and Vdelta2-negative gammadelta T cell populations for bulk repertoire analysis. TCRdb reran clone calling via CATT on the multiplex PCR reads. This sample has some 100,000 delta-chain clones, with roughly 1.4% found just once. The sequenced sample consisted of gamma-delta T cells from blood. Receptors originate from a pool of human donors (malaria-infected and uninfected, not separated).

A note on this clone: TCRdb pairs this DNA with a much larger clone's protein that differs at residue 15, likely a read error; the protein shown was translated from the DNA. The chain links TRDV2 to TRDJ1, with D possibly TRDD3 on 5 matching bases. V lost 0 bases and J lost 0, with 34 bases in between. Germline V CDR1 and CDR2: GEAIGNYY, EKD. CDR3 length equals 23 residues. The CDR3 protein is CACDTGGARYFDRGVRYTDKLIF. CDR3 DNA sequence: TGTGCCTGTGACACCGGGGGGGCCCGATACTTCGACCGGGGGGTACGGTACACCGATAAACTCATCTTT.

Points on this clone: With a far larger clone one base away, a read error is the likely cause. The same CDR3 can be traced to other DNA sequences in this sample. V usage is TRDV2 and J usage is TRDJ3; TRDD3 agrees at 9 bases. TCRdb does not report a J gene; here it was assigned by matching the DNA to germline references. The ends lost 2 bases at V and 0 bases at J; junction bases unmatched: 13. Germline CDR1 GEAIGNYY, CDR2 EKD. The CDR3 sequence is 21 residues long. CDR3 sequence reads: CACDKVAPGGSSSWDTRQMFF. CDR3 DNA sequence: TGTGCCTGTGACAAAGTAGCTCCTGGGGGATCTAGCTCCTGGGACACCCGACAGATGTTTTTC.

In this sample, this clone turned up a few times. The amino acid sequence in TCRdb belongs to a much larger clone and departs from this DNA's translation at residue 8, likely a sequencing read error; the sequence shown is translated from the DNA. This chain joins TRDV1 and TRDJ1; maybe TRDD3 (7 bases). The J gene was not available in TCRdb and was assigned here by matching the DNA to germline segments. V shed 1 base and J shed 7 bases, with 34 bases lying between them. The CDR3 consists of 21 residues. In germline, CDR1 is TSWWSYY, CDR2 QGS. CDR3 amino acids: CALGEPLLLLDWGPRRCKLIF. The CDR3 coding sequence is TGTGCTCTTGGGGAACCCCTACTCCTACTCGACTGGGGCCCGAGAAGGTGTAAACTCATCTTT.

Concerning this clone: The TCRdb protein comes from a much larger clone and disagrees with this DNA's translation at residue 13, likely due to a read error; the protein given here is derived from the DNA. The chain employs TRDV1 and TRDJ1, with 12 bases aligning to TRDD3. TCRdb supplies no J gene; here it was assigned by aligning the nucleotide sequence to germline. Germline V CDR1 and CDR2: TSWWSYY, QGS. The ends lost 2 bases at V and 3 bases at J; junction bases unmatched: 16. The CDR3 is 20 amino acids. The CDR3 loop reads CALGESRSYWGILTPDKLIF. The DNA of the CDR3 is TGTGCTCTTGGGGAATCTCGATCCTACTGGGGGATACTGACCCCCGATAAACTCATCTTT.

Notes on this clone: With only one base between it and a far larger clone, this is likely a read error. Other DNA sequences in this sample translate to the same CDR3. The chain links TRDV2 to TRDJ1; 12 bases align to TRDD3. TCRdb leaves out the J gene; it was filled in here by matching the DNA to germline. The V gene end was trimmed by 4 bases and the J gene end by 0 bases; junction bases not matched to a gene: 14. The CDR3 sequence is 19 residues long. Germline V CDR1 and CDR2: GEAIGNYY, EKD. The CDR3 spells CACDPLTGGYSEYTDKLIF. The CDR3 coding sequence is TGTGCCTGTGATCCTCTTACTGGGGGATACTCAGAGTACACCGATAAACTCATCTTT.

Only a few counts were recorded for this clone. A far larger clone is only one base removed, so a read error is likely. The sample holds other DNA sequences that translate to the same CDR3. This chain links TRDV1 with TRDJ2, with D perhaps matching TRDD3 (6 bases). Because TCRdb records no J gene, it was assigned here through a match of the DNA to germline. Per germline, CDR1 TSWWSYY and CDR2 QGS. CDR3 length: 19 amino acids. DNA for the CDR3: TGTGCCCTTGGGGAACCTCAAATCGCCTGGGTGGGGGCGACAGCACAACTCTTCTTT. Protein sequence: CALGEPQIAWVGATAQLFF.

A few counts support this clone. TCRdb's protein, taken from a much larger clone, differs from this DNA's translation at residue 15, likely owing to a read error; the protein displayed comes from the DNA. This chain connects TRDV2 to TRDJ1; 7 bases fit TRDD3. The J gene is absent in TCRdb and was assigned here via DNA matching to germline. The germline CDR1 and CDR2 sequences are GEAIGNYY and EKD. This CDR3 contains 19 residues. This CDR3 is CACDTVGLGAHSYTVKLIF. The CDR3 DNA reads TGTGCCTGTGACACCGTAGGGCTGGGGGCACATTCTTACACCGTTAAACTCATCTTT.

The CDR3 bases are TGTGCTCTTGGACTCGTTCGCGTAAGGGGGTGGGGGATACGCGAAGTTGCCGATAAACTCATCTTT. Protein sequence: CALGLVRVRGWGIREVADKLIF. The chain uses TRDV1 and TRDJ1; 11 bases are a match to TRDD3. As TCRdb names no J gene, one was assigned here on the basis of a DNA match to germline. Germline assignment: CDR1 TSWWSYY and CDR2 QGS. The J segment lost 3 bases and the V segment lost 6 bases, leaving 27 bases of the junction unmatched. There are 22 residues in the CDR3.